The following is a T cell receptor beta chain sequence with its context. The entry originates in a study of cytomegalovirus exposure and HLA in healthy donors. PCR was performed using 60 Vbeta and 13 Jbeta primers. The protocol was immunoSEQ multiplex PCR, while the TCRdb copy is restricted to in-frame clones and leaves out a portion. The data show 55,000 to 75,000 clones, 80% to 90% seen once. The germline CDR1 and CDR2 sequences are MGHRA and YSYEKL. The CDR3 runs 17 residues. Trimming took off 0 bases at V and 0 bases at J, with 15 bases between the two ends. The rearrangement joins TRBV4-1 to TRBJ2-7; D is undetermined. Sequencing used PBMCs. The receptor comes from a man aged 18 to 29 in good health and CMV-seronegative. The CDR3 bases are TGCGCCAGCAGCCAAGATGTTGGCTCCCGGAGCTCCTACGAGCAGTACTTC. This codes for CASSQDVGSRSSYEQYF.